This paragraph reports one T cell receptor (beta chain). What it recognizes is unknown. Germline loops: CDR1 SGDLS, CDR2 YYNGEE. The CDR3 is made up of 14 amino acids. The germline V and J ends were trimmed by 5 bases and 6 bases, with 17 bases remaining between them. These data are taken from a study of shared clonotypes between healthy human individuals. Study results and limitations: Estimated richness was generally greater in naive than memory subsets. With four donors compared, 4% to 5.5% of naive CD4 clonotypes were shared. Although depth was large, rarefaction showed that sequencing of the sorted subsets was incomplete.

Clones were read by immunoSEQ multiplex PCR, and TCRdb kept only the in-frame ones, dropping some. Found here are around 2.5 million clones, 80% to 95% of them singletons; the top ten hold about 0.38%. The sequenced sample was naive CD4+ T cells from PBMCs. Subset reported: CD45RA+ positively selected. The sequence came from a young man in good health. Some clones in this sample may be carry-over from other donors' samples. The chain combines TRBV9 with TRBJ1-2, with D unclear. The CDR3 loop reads CASRASAVLHGYTF. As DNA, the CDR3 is TGTGCCAGCAGGGCCAGTGCCGTCCTTCATGGCTACACCTTC.